The T cell receptor (beta chain) under discussion was sequenced for a study of cytomegalovirus exposure and HLA in healthy donors. Study-wide results and limits: Later work found that TCR association rates differed between HLA loci; DRB1 had the most and HLA-C the fewest. The authors listed 180 or so TCR beta chains as cytomegalovirus-associated.

J lost 3 bases, V lost 2 bases, and 4 bases had no gene match. CDR1 is KGHSH, CDR2 LQKENI, per germline. The CDR3 totals 15 residues. Primers for the PCR totalled 60 Vbeta and 13 Jbeta. The method was immunoSEQ multiplex PCR; TCRdb's version includes in-frame clones alone and lacks a portion of them. The sample carries approximately 210,000 clones, roughly three quarters recorded once. Regarding this clone: Its target is unknown.

The V gene is TRBV18, the J gene TRBJ2-1, with 7 bases matching TRBD2. Sequenced: PBMCs. The clonotype was recovered from a male donor in good health and CMV-seropositive. DNA for the CDR3: TGTGCCAGCTCACCAGATCTAGCGGACTACAATGAGCAGTTCTTC. It yields the protein CASSPDLADYNEQFF.